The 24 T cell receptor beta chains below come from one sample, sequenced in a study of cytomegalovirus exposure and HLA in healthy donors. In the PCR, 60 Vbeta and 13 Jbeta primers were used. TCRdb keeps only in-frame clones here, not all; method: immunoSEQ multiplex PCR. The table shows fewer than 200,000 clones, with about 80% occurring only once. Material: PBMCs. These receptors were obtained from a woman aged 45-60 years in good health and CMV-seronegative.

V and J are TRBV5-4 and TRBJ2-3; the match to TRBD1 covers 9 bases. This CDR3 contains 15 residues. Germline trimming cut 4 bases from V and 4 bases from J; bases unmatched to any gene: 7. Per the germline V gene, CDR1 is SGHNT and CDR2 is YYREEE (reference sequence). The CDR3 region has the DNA TGTGCCAGCAGCCCCGGGACAGGGAGGGCAGATACGCAGTATTTT. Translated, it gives CASSPGTGRADTQYF.

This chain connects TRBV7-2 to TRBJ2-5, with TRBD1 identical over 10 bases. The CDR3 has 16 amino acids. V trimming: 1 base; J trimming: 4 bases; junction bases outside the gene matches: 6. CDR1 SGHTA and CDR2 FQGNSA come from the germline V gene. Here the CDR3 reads CASSLVAGQGRETQYF. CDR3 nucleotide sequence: TGTGCCAGCAGCTTAGTGGCGGGACAGGGGCGAGAGACCCAGTACTTC. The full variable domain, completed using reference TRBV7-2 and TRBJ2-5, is GAGVSQSPSNKVTEKGKDVELRCDPISGHTALYWYRQSLGQGLEFLIYFQGNSAPDKSGLPSDRFSAERTGGSVSTLTIQRTQQEDSAVYLCASSLVAGQGRETQYFGPGTRLLVL.

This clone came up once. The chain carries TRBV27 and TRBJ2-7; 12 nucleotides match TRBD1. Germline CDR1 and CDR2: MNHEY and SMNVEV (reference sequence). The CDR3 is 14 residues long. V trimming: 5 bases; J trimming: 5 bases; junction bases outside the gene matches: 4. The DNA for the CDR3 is TGTGCCAGCAGTCCCGGGACAGGGGGCGACGAGCAGTACTTC. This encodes CASSPGTGGDEQYF.

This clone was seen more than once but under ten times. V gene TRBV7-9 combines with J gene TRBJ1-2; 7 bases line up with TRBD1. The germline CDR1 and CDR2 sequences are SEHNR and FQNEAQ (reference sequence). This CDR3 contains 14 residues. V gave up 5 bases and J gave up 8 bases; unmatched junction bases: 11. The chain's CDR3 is CASSPQHRQGGYTF. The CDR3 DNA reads TGTGCCAGCAGCCCCCAACACCGACAGGGCGGCTACACCTTC. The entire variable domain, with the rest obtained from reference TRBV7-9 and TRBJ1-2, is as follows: DTGVSQNPRHKITKRGQNVTFRCDPISEHNRLYWYRQTLGQGPEFLTYFQNEAQLEKSRLLSDRFSAERPKGSFSTLEIQRTEQGDSAMYLCASSPQHRQGGYTFGSGTRLTVV.

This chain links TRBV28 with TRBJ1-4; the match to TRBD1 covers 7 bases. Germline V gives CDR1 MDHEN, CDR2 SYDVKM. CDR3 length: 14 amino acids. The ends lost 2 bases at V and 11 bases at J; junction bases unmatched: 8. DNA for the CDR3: TGTGCCAGCAGTTTAGAAACAGGGACAGTGAAACTGTTTTTT. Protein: CASSLETGTVKLFF. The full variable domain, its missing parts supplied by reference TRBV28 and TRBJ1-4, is DVKVTQSSRYLVKRTGEKVFLECVQDMDHENMFWYRQDPGLGLRLIYFSYDVKMKEKGDIPEGYSVSREKKERFSLILESASTNQTSMYLCASSLETGTVKLFFGSGTQLSVL.

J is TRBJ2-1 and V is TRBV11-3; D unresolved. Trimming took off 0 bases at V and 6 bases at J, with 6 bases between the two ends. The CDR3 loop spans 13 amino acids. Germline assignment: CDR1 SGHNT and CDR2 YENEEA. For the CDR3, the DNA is TGTGCCAGCAGCTTAGATTTAGCCAATGAGCAGTTCTTC. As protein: CASSLDLANEQFF. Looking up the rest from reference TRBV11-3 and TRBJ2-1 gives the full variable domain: EAGVVQSPRYKIIEKKQPVAFWCNPISGHNTLYWYLQNLGQGPELLIRYENEEAVDDSQLPKDRFSAERLKGVDSTLKIQPAELGDSAVYLCASSLDLANEQFFGPGTRLTVL.

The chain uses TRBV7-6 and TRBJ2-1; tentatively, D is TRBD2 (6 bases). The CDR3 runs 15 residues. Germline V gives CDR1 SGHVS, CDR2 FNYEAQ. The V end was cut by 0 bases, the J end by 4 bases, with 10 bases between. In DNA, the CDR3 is TGTGCCAGCAGCTTAGCACTAGGGAGGTACAATGAGCAGTTCTTC. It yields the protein CASSLALGRYNEQFF.

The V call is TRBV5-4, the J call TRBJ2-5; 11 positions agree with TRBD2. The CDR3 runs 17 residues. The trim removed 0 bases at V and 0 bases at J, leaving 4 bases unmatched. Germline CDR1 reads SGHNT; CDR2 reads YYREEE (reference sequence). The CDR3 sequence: CASSLAVAGGYQETQYF. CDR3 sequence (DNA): TGTGCCAGCAGCTTGGCGGTAGCGGGGGGGTACCAAGAGACCCAGTACTTC. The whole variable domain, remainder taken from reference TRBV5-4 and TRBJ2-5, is ETGVTQSPTHLIKTRGQQVTLRCSSQSGHNTVSWYQQALGQGPQFIFQYYREEENGRGNFPPRFSGLQFPNYSSELNVNALELDDSALYLCASSLAVAGGYQETQYFGPGTRLLVL.

The CDR3 sequence is CASSTGTGGSYEQYF. CDR3 DNA sequence: TGTGCCAGCAGCACCGGGACAGGGGGCTCCTACGAGCAGTACTTC. The chain is built from TRBV7-7 and TRBJ2-7; TRBD1 matches at 11 bases. V lost 5 bases, J lost 0 bases, and 3 bases stayed unmatched. The CDR3 has 15 amino acids. Germline CDR1 SSHAT, CDR2 FNYEAQ (reference sequence).

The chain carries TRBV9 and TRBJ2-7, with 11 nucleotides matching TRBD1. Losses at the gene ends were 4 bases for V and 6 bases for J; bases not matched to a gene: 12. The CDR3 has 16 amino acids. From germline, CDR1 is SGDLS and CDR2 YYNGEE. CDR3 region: CASSRRGQGAEGEQYF. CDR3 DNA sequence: TGTGCCAGCAGCCGACGCGGACAGGGGGCGGAAGGCGAGCAGTACTTC.

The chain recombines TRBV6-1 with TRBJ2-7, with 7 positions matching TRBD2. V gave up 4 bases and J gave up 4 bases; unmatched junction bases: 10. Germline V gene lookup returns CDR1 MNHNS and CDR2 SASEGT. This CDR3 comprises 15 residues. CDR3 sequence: CASSANWGGGYEQYF. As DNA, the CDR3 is TGTGCCAGCAGTGCTAATTGGGGGGGAGGTTACGAGCAGTACTTC.

The CDR3 DNA is TGTGCCAGCAGCGTAGGATCTAGCGGGACAAACCCACTTACGCAGTATTTT. Its protein is CASSVGSSGTNPLTQYF. This chain uses TRBV9 with TRBJ2-3; 9 nucleotides align to TRBD2. The V gene's germline CDR1 is SGDLS and CDR2 YYNGEE. This CDR3 has 17 residues. Trimming took 0 bases from V and 8 from J; bases not matched to a gene: 13. The full variable domain, with the rest looked up from reference TRBV9 and TRBJ2-3, is DSGVTQTPKHLITATGQRVTLRCSPRSGDLSVYWYQQSLDQGLQFLIQYYNGEERAKGNILERFSAQQFPDLHSELNLSSLELGDSALYFCASSVGSSGTNPLTQYFGPGTRLTVL.

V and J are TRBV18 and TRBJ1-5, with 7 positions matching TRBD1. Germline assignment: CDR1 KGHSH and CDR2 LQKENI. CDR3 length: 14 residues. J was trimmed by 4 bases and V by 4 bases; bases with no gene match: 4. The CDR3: CASSLGQENQPQHF. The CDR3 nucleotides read TGTGCCAGCTCACTAGGACAGGAAAATCAGCCCCAGCATTTT.

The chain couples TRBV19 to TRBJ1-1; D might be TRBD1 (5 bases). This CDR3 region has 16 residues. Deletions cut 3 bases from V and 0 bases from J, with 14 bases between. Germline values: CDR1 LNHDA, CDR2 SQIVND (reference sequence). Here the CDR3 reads CASSISTALMNTEAFF. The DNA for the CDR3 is TGTGCCAGTAGTATCTCGACAGCACTGATGAACACTGAAGCTTTCTTT.

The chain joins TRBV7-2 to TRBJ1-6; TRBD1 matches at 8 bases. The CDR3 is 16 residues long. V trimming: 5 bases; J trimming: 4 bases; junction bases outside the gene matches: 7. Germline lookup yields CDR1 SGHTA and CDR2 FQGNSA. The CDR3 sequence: CASSRSGGAYNSPLHF. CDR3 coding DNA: TGTGCCAGCAGCCGATCAGGGGGCGCTTATAATTCACCCCTCCACTTT.

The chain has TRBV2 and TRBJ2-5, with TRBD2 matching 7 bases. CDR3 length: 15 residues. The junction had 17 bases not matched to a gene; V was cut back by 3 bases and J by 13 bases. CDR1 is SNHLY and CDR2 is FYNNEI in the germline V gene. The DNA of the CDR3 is TGTGCCAGCAGTGACAAAGAGCGGGGTATCCCCGGGCGGTACTTC. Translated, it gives CASSDKERGIPGRYF.

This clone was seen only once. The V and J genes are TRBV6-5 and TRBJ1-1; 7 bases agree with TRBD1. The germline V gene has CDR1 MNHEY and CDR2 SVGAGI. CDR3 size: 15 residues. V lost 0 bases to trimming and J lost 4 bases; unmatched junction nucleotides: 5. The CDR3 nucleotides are TGTGCCAGCAGTTACTCCGACAGGGCCGGCACTGAAGCTTTCTTT. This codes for CASSYSDRAGTEAFF.

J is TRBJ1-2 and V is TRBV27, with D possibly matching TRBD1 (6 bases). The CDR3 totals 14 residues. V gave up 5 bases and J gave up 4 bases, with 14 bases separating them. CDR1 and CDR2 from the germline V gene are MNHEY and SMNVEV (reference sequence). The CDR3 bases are TGTGCCAGCAGTCCAGGACAGTGGAGCTATGGCTACACCTTC. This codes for CASSPGQWSYGYTF.

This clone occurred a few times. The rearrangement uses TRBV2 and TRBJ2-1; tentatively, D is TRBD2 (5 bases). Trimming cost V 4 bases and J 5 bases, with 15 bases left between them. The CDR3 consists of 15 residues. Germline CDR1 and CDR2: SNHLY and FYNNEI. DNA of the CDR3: TGTGCCAGCAGTGTAACTAGACAAGTGAACAATGAGCAGTTCTTC. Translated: CASSVTRQVNNEQFF.

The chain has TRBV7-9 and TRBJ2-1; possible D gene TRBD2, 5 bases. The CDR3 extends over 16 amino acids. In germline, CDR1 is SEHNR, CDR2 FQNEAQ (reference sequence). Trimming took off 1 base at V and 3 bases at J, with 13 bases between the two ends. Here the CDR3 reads CASSLVVNSGYNEQFF. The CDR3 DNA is TGTGCCAGCAGCTTAGTTGTGAACAGCGGCTACAATGAGCAGTTCTTC.

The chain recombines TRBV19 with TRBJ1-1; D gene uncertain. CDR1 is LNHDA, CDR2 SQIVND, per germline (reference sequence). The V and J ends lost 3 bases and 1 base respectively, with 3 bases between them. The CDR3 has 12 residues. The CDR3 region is CASSIGNTEAFF. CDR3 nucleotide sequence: TGTGCCAGTAGTATCGGGAACACTGAAGCTTTCTTT.

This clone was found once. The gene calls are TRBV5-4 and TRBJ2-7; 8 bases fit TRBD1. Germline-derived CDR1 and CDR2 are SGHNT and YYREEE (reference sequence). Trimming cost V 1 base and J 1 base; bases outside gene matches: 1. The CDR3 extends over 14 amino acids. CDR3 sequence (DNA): TGTGCCAGCAGCTTGAACAGGGGGTCCTACGAGCAGTACTTC. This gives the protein CASSLNRGSYEQYF.

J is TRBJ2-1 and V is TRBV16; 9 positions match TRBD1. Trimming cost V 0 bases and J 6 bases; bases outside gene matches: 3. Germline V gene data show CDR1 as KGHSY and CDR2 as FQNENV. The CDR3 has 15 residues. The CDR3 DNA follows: TGTGCCAGCAGCCAATCCCCGGACAGGGGCAATGAGCAGTTCTTC. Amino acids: CASSQSPDRGNEQFF. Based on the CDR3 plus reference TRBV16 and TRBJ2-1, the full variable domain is GEEVAQTPKHLVRGEGQKAKLYCAPIKGHSYVFWYQQVLKNEFKFLISFQNENVFDETGMPKERFSAKCLPNSPCSLEIQATKLEDSAVYFCASSQSPDRGNEQFFGPGTRLTVL.

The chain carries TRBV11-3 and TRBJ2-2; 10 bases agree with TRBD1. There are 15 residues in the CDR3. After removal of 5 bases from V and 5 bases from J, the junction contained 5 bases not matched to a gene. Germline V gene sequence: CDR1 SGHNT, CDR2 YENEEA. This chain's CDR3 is CASSLGTGVTGELFF. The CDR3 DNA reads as TGTGCCAGCAGCCTCGGGACAGGGGTAACCGGGGAGCTGTTTTTT.